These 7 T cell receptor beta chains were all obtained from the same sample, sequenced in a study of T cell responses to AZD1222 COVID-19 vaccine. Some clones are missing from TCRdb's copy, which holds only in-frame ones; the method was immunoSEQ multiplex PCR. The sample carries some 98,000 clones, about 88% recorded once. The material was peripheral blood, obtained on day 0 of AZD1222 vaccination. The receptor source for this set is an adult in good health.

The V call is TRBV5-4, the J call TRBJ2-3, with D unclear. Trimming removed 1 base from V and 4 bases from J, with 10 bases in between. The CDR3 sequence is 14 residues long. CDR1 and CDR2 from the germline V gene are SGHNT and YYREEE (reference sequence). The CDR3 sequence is CASSLIAVADTQYF. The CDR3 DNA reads TGTGCCAGCAGCTTGATCGCAGTTGCAGATACGCAGTATTTT.

CDR3 bases: TGCAGCGTTGAAGAGGCGGGGGGCGACTATGGCTACACCTTC. It encodes CSVEEAGGDYGYTF. This chain connects TRBV29-1 to TRBJ1-2; maybe TRBD1 (6 bases). Trimming pared 0 bases from V and 3 bases from J, leaving 11 bases between. CDR3 length: 14 residues. Germline CDR1 is SQVTM and CDR2 is ANQGSEA.

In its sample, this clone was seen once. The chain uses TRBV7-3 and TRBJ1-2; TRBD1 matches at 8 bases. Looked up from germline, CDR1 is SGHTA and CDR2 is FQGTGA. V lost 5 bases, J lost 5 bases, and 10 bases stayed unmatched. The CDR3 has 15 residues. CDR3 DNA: TGTGCCAGCAGCACGGACAGGGTTGCGGGGTATGGCTACACCTTC. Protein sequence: CASSTDRVAGYGYTF.

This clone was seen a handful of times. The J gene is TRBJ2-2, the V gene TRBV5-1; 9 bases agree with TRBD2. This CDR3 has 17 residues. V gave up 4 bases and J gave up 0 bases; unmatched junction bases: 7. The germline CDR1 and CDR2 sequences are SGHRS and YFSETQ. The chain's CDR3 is CASSPYSGGPNTGELFF. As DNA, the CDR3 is TGCGCCAGCAGCCCGTATAGCGGGGGCCCGAACACCGGGGAGCTGTTTTTT.

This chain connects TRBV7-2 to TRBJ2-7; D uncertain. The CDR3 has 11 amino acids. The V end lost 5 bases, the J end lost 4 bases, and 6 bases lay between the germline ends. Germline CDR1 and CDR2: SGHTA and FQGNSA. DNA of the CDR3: TGTGCCAGCAGCGGGAAATACGAGCAGTACTTC. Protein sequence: CASSGKYEQYF. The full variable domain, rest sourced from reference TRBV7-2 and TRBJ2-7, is GAGVSQSPSNKVTEKGKDVELRCDPISGHTALYWYRQSLGQGLEFLIYFQGNSAPDKSGLPSDRFSAERTGGSVSTLTIQRTQQEDSAVYLCASSGKYEQYFGPGTRLTVT.

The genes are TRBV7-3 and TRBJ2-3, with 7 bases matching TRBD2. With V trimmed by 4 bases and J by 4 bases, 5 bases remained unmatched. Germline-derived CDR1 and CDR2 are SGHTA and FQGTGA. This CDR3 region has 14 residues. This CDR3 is CASSYAGESDTQYF. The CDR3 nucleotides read TGTGCCAGCAGCTACGCGGGGGAGTCAGATACGCAGTATTTT. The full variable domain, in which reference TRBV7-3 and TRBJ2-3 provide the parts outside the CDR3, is GAGVSQTPSNKVTEKGKYVELRCDPISGHTALYWYRQSLGQGPEFLIYFQGTGAADDSGLPNDRFFAVRPEGSVSTLKIQRTERGDSAVYLCASSYAGESDTQYFGPGTRLTVL.

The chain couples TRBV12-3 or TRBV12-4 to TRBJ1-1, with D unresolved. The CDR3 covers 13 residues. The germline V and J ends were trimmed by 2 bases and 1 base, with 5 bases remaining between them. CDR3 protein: CASSLITNTEAFF. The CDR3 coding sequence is TGTGCCAGCAGTTTAATCACGAACACTGAAGCTTTCTTT.